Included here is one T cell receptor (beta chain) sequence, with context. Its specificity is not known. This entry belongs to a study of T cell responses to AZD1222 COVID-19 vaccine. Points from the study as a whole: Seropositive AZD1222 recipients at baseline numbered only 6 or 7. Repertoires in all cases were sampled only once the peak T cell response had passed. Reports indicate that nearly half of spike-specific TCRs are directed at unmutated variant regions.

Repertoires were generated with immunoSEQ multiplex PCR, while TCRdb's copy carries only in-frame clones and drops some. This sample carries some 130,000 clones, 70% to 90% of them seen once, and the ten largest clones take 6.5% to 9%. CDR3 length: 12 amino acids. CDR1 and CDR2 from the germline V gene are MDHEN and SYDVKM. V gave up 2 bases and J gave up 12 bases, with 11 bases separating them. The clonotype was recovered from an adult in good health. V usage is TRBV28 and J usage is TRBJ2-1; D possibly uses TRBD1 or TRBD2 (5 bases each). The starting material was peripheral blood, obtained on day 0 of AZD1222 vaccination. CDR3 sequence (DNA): TGTGCCAGCAGTTTAGGGGGTTTCATGCAGTTCTTC. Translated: CASSLGGFMQFF.